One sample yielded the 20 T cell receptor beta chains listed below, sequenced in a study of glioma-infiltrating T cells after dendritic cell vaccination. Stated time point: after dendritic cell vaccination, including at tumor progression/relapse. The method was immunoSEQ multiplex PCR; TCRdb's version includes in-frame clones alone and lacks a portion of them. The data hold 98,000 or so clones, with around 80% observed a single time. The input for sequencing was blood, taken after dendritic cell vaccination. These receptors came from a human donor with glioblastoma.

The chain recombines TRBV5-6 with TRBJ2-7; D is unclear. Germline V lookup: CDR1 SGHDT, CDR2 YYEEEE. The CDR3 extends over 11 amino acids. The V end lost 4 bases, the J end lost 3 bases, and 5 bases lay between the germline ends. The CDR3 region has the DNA TGTGCCAGCAGCCGCGGCTACGAGCAGTACTTC. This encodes CASSRGYEQYF.

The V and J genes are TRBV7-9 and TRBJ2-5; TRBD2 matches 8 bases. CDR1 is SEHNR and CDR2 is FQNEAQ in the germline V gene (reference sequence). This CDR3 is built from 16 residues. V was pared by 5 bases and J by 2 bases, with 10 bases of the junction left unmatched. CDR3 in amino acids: CASSPLSAGVQETQYF. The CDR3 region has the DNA TGTGCCAGCAGCCCCCTCTCAGCGGGGGTTCAAGAGACCCAGTACTTC.

The CDR3 here is CASSETLRTIYGYTF. The CDR3 DNA reads as TGTGCCAGCAGTGAAACACTGAGGACAATCTATGGCTACACCTTC. The chain uses TRBV6-1 and TRBJ1-2, with D perhaps TRBD1 (5 bases). Germline CDR1 reads MNHNS; CDR2 reads SASEGT. The CDR3 covers 15 residues. With 2 bases removed from V and 4 bases from J, the gap between germline ends came to 14 bases.

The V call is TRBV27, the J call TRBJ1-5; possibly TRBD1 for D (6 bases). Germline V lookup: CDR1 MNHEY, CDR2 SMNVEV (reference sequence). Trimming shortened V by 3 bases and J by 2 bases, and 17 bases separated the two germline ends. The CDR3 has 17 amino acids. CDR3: CASSFFIGGRGNQPQHF. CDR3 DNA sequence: TGTGCCAGCAGTTTCTTTATAGGGGGTAGAGGCAATCAGCCCCAGCATTTT.

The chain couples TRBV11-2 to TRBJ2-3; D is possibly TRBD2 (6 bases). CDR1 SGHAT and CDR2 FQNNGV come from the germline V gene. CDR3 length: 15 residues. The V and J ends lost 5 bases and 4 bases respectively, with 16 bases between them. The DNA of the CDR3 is TGTGCCAGCAGCCTAGTCCGCGGGGTCTCAGATACGCAGTATTTT. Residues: CASSLVRGVSDTQYF.

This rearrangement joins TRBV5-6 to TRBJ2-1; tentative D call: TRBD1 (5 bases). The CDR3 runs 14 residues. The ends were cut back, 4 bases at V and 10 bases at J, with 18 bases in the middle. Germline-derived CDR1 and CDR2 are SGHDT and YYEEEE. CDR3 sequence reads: CASSSVTYGAEQFF. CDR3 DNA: TGTGCCAGCAGCAGTGTGACCTATGGGGCAGAGCAGTTCTTC. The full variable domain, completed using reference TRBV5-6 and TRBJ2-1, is DAGVTQSPTHLIKTRGQQVTLRCSPKSGHDTVSWYQQALGQGPQFIFQYYEEEERQRGNFPDRFSGHQFPNYSSELNVNALLLGDSALYLCASSSVTYGAEQFFGPGTRLTVL.

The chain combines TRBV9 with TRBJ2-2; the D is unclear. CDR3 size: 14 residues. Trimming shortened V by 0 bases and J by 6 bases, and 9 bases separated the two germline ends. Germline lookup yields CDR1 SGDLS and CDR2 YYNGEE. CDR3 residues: CASSVALLPGELFF. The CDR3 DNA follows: TGTGCCAGCAGCGTAGCTTTGCTACCCGGGGAGCTGTTTTTT.

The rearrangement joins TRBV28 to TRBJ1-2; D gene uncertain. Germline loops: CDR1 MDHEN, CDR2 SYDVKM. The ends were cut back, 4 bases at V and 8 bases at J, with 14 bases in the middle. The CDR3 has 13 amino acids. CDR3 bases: TGTGCCAGCAGTTCGGAGAGACTGTCCGGCTACACCTTC. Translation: CASSSERLSGYTF.

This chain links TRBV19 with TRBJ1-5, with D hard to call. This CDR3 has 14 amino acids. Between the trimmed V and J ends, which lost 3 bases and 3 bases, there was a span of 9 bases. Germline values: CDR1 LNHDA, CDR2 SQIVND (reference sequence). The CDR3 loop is CASSMRHPNQPQHF. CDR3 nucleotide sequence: TGTGCCAGTAGTATGCGGCACCCCAATCAGCCCCAGCATTTT. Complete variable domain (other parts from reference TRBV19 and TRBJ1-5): DGGITQSPKYLFRKEGQNVTLSCEQNLNHDAMYWYRQDPGQGLRLIYYSQIVNDFQKGDIAEGYSVSREKKESFPLTVTSAQKNPTAFYLCASSMRHPNQPQHFGDGTRLSIL.

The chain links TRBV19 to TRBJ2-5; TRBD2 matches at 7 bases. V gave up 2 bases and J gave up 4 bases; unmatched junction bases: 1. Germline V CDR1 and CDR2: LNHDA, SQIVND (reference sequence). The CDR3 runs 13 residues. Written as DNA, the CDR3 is TGTGCCAGTAGTATAAGGGAGGGAGAGACCCAGTACTTC. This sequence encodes CASSIREGETQYF.

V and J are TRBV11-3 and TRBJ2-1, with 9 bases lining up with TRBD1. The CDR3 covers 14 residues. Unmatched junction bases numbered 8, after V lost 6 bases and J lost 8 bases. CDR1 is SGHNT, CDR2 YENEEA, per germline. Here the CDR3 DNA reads TGTGCCAGCAGTTCCGGGACAGGGTTCTATGAGCAGTTCTTC. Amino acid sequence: CASSSGTGFYEQFF.

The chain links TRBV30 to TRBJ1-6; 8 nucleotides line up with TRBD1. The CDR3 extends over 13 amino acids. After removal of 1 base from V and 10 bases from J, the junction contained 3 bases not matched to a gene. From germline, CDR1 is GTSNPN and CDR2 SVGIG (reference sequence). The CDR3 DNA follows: TGTGCCTGGAGTGGGGGACAGGAATCACCCCTCCACTTT. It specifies CAWSGGQESPLHF.

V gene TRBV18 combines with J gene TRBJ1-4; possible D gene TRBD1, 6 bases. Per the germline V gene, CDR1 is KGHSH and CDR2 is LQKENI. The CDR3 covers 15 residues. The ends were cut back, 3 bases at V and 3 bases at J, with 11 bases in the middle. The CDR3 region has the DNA TGTGCCAGCTCACCCCCAGGGGAAGCTAATGAAAAACTGTTTTTT. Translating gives CASSPPGEANEKLFF.

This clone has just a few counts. Here the CDR3 reads CASSLEYEQYF. CDR3 nucleotides: TGTGCCTCGTCCCTTGAGTACGAGCAGTACTTC. The V gene is TRBV10-3, the J gene TRBJ2-7; D is unclear. This CDR3 spans 11 amino acids. Between the trimmed V and J ends, which lost 11 bases and 4 bases, there was a span of 12 bases. Germline CDR1 and CDR2: ENHRY and SYGVKD.

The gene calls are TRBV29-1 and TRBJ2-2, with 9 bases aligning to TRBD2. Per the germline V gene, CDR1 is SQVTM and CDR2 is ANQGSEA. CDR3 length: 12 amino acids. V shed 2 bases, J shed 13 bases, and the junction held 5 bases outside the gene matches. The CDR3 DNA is TGCAGCGTTGAATCCGCGGGGGGGAGGCTGTTTTTT. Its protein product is CSVESAGGRLFF.

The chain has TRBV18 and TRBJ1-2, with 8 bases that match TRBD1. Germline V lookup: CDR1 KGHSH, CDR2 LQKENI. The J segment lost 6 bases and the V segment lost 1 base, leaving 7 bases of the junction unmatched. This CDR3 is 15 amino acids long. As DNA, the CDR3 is TGTGCCAGCTCACCACGAGTCGAGACAGGGGATGGCTACACCTTC. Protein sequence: CASSPRVETGDGYTF.

This chain's CDR3 is CASSVGGQASYEQYF. The CDR3 DNA sequence: TGTGCCAGCAGTGTGGGGGGACAGGCCTCCTACGAGCAGTACTTC. The V gene is TRBV28, the J gene TRBJ2-7; 8 nucleotides line up with TRBD1. V trimming: 5 bases; J trimming: 0 bases; junction bases outside the gene matches: 6. This CDR3 has 15 amino acids. Looked up from germline, CDR1 is MDHEN and CDR2 is SYDVKM.

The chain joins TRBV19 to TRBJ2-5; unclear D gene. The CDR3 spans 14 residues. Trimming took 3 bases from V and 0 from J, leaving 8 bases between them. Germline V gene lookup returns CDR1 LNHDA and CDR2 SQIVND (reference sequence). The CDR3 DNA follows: TGTGCCAGTAGTATTTCTGGCTACCAAGAGACCCAGTACTTC. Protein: CASSISGYQETQYF.

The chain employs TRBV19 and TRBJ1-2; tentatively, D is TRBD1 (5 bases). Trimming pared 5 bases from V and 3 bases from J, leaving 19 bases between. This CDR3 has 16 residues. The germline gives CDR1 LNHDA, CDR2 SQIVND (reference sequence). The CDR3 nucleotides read TGTGCCAGTAGTGCCCGACCCGTCCAGGGTGACTATGGCTACACCTTC. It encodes CASSARPVQGDYGYTF.

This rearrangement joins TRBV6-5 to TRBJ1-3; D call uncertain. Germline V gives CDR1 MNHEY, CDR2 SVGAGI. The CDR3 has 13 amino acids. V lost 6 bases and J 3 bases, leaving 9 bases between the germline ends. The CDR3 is CASSHDNGNTIYF. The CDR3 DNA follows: TGTGCCAGCAGCCACGACAATGGAAACACCATATATTTT.